The 12 T cell receptor beta chains below come from one sample, sequenced in a study of blood T cell repertoires in COVID-19. Profiling relied on immunoSEQ multiplex PCR, and the TCRdb table lists in-frame clones only, not all of them. The top ten clones hold about 0.74% of a sample with about 240,000 clones, roughly 90% of them seen once. Sequencing was done on a sample of peripheral blood. The receptor set was obtained from a woman aged 25 to 45 with acute or convalescent COVID-19.

The chain has TRBV5-1 and TRBJ2-7, with D perhaps matching TRBD1 (6 bases). V shed 3 bases and J shed 1 base, with 11 bases lying between them. The CDR3 consists of 14 residues. Germline lookup yields CDR1 SGHRS and CDR2 YFSETQ. For the CDR3, the DNA is TGCGCCAGCAGCTCAGCGACAGGTTCCTACGAGCAGTACTTC. This codes for CASSSATGSYEQYF.

The chain links TRBV7-6 to TRBJ2-2; a possible D gene is TRBD1 (6 bases). In germline, CDR1 is SGHVS, CDR2 FNYEAQ. V was shortened by 0 bases and J by 4 bases, with 12 bases between the two germline ends. The CDR3 covers 16 residues. The CDR3 sequence: CASSLAPGVGTGELFF. For the CDR3, the DNA is TGTGCCAGCAGCTTAGCGCCAGGGGTAGGCACCGGGGAGCTGTTTTTT.

V gene TRBV19 combines with J gene TRBJ2-1, with D uncertain. Germline loops: CDR1 LNHDA, CDR2 SQIVND (reference sequence). The CDR3 length is 14 residues. Trimming shortened V by 6 bases and J by 4 bases, and 13 bases separated the two germline ends. The CDR3 here is CASSLGPPYNEQFF. The CDR3 bases are TGTGCCAGTAGCCTAGGTCCCCCATACAATGAGCAGTTCTTC. The variable domain in full, with the rest retrieved from reference TRBV19 and TRBJ2-1, is DGGITQSPKYLFRKEGQNVTLSCEQNLNHDAMYWYRQDPGQGLRLIYYSQIVNDFQKGDIAEGYSVSREKKESFPLTVTSAQKNPTAFYLCASSLGPPYNEQFFGPGTRLTVL.

The table lists this clone with a few counts. The CDR3 loop is CASSIDRGRIGQPQHF. The CDR3 nucleotides are TGTGCCAGTAGTATAGACAGGGGGCGTATCGGTCAGCCCCAGCATTTT. The chain recombines TRBV19 with TRBJ1-5; 8 positions match TRBD1. Germline V CDR1 and CDR2: LNHDA, SQIVND (reference sequence). The CDR3 extends over 16 amino acids. The ends lost 0 bases at V and 6 bases at J; junction bases unmatched: 7.

The gene calls are TRBV19 and TRBJ2-1, with 10 positions matching TRBD2. Germline values: CDR1 LNHDA, CDR2 SQIVND (reference sequence). The CDR3 contains 18 residues. V shed 6 bases, J shed 7 bases, and the junction held 18 bases outside the gene matches. CDR3 protein: CASRGRASGSLFRNEQFF. CDR3 in DNA: TGTGCCAGTAGGGGGCGGGCTAGCGGGAGCCTTTTTAGGAATGAGCAGTTCTTC. Looking up the rest from reference TRBV19 and TRBJ2-1 gives the full variable domain: DGGITQSPKYLFRKEGQNVTLSCEQNLNHDAMYWYRQDPGQGLRLIYYSQIVNDFQKGDIAEGYSVSREKKESFPLTVTSAQKNPTAFYLCASRGRASGSLFRNEQFFGPGTRLTVL.

The V gene is TRBV13, the J gene TRBJ1-1, with a possible D match to TRBD1 (5 bases). The CDR3 length is 15 residues. V was clipped by 5 bases and J by 4 bases, with 17 bases between them. The V gene's germline CDR1 is PRHDT and CDR2 FYEKMQ (reference sequence). The CDR3 loop is CASSPPTGGVTEAFF. DNA for the CDR3: TGTGCCAGCAGCCCCCCGACCGGGGGTGTCACTGAAGCTTTCTTT.

V and J are TRBV12-3 or TRBV12-4 and TRBJ1-4, with D perhaps matching TRBD1 (5 bases). The CDR3 extends over 13 amino acids. V was pared by 4 bases and J by 5 bases, with 8 bases between. CDR3: CASSWGVNEKLFF. The CDR3, as DNA: TGTGCCAGCAGTTGGGGGGTAAATGAAAAACTGTTTTTT.

In nucleotides, the CDR3 is TGTGCCACCACAAAGACTAGCGGGGGTCACAATGAGCAGTTCTTC. Amino acids: CATTKTSGGHNEQFF. This sequence joins TRBV19 and TRBJ2-1; 12 bases fit TRBD2. V dropped 10 bases and J dropped 5; count of bases not matched to a gene: 9. From germline, CDR1 is LNHDA and CDR2 SQIVND (reference sequence). This CDR3 spans 15 amino acids.

This sequence joins TRBV10-1 and TRBJ1-2; D ambiguous. The V and J ends lost 6 bases and 7 bases respectively, with 15 bases between them. Germline CDR1 WNHNN, CDR2 SYGVQD (reference sequence). This CDR3 has 13 residues. CDR3 DNA: TGCGCCAGCAGCCCCGGTGGGAGTGGTGGCTACACCTTC. Amino acid sequence: CASSPGGSGGYTF.

The CDR3 DNA reads TGTGCCATCAGCCGGACAGGGGACTATAGCAATCAGCCCCAGCATTTT. This sequence encodes CAISRTGDYSNQPQHF. The rearrangement joins TRBV10-3 to TRBJ1-5; 9 bases are shared with TRBD1. V was clipped by 6 bases and J by 0 bases; unmatched bases: 6. The germline V gene has CDR1 ENHRY and CDR2 SYGVKD. The CDR3 sequence is 16 residues long.

This clone was seen many times. The chain uses TRBV7-9 and TRBJ2-7; TRBD2 matches 8 bases. From germline, CDR1 is SEHNR and CDR2 FQNEAQ (reference sequence). CDR3 size: 15 residues. V lost 1 base and J lost 4; bases outside the gene matches: 6. As DNA, the CDR3 is TGTGCCAGCAGCTTAGATCAAGCGGGAGAGTACGAGCAGTACTTC. Translating gives CASSLDQAGEYEQYF.

J is TRBJ1-6 and V is TRBV3-1 (or the pseudogene TRBV3-2), with TRBD1 as a possible D gene (6 bases). CDR3 size: 15 residues. V lost 1 base and J lost 7, with 11 bases in between. Germline loops: CDR1 LGHDT, CDR2 YNNKEL (reference sequence). DNA of the CDR3: TGTGCCAGCAGCCAAGGTCAGGGGCCGAATTCACCCCTCCACTTT. Translating it yields CASSQGQGPNSPLHF.